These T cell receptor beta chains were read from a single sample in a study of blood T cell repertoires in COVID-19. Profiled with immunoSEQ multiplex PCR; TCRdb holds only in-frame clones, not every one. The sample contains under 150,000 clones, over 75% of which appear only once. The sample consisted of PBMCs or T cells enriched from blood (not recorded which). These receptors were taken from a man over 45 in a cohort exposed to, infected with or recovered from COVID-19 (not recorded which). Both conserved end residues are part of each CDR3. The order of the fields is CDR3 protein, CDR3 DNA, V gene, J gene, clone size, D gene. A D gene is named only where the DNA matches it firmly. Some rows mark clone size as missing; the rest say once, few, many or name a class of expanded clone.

CASSFEQGSTEAFF	TGCGCCAGCAGCTTTGAACAGGGGAGTACTGAAGCTTTCTTT	TRBV5-1	TRBJ1-1	few	TRBD1
CASSPGFGYGYTF	TGTGCCAGCAGCCCAGGGTTCGGCTATGGCTACACCTTC	TRBV5-4	TRBJ1-2	-	-
CAISWTAQETQYF	TGTGCCATCAGTTGGACAGCTCAAGAGACCCAGTACTTC	TRBV10-3	TRBJ2-5	-	-
CASSLDDGGANYGYTF	TGTGCCAGCAGCTTAGATGACGGGGGAGCTAACTATGGCTACACCTTC	TRBV7-2	TRBJ1-2	-	-
CASGSPGGGNTEAFF	TGTGCTAGTGGCTCCCCAGGGGGAGGGAACACTGAAGCTTTCTTT	TRBV12-5	TRBJ1-1	-	TRBD1
CASSLTGTALADTQYF	TGTGCCAGCAGCTTAACGGGGACAGCCCTCGCAGATACGCAGTATTTT	TRBV7-3	TRBJ2-3	-	TRBD1
CASSQLAGGPHNEQFF	TGCGCCAGCAGCCAGCTAGCGGGAGGGCCCCACAATGAGCAGTTCTTC	TRBV4-1	TRBJ2-1	-	TRBD2
CASSFRTGDNQPQHF	TGTGCCAGCAGTTTCCGGACAGGGGACAATCAGCCCCAGCATTTT	TRBV6-5	TRBJ1-5	-	TRBD1
CASSPLLAGETDTQYF	TGTGCCAGCTCACCACTACTAGCGGGAGAAACAGATACGCAGTATTTT	TRBV18	TRBJ2-3	once	TRBD2
CAIALGTANQPQHF	TGTGCCATCGCCCTCGGGACTGCCAATCAGCCCCAGCATTTT	TRBV10-3	TRBJ1-5	-	-
CASSRDLYEQYF	TGTGCCAGCAGCAGGGACTTATACGAGCAGTACTTC	TRBV7-9	TRBJ2-7	few	-
CASGPGTVNYGYTF	TGTGCCAGCGGTCCCGGGACAGTAAACTATGGCTACACCTTC	TRBV28	TRBJ1-2	-	TRBD1
CASSLTGSYEQYF	TGTGCCAGCAGCCTGACAGGCTCCTACGAGCAGTACTTC	TRBV5-4	TRBJ2-7	-	-
CASSGKREKASDTQYF	TGTGCCAGCAGTGGCAAGCGGGAGAAGGCGTCAGATACGCAGTATTTT	TRBV27	TRBJ2-3	-	TRBD2
CASSLSSGTKTGELFF	TGCGCCAGCAGCTTGTCCTCTGGGACAAAAACCGGGGAGCTGTTTTTT	TRBV5-1	TRBJ2-2	-	-
CATGGARPSSGNTIYF	TGTGCCACCGGAGGGGCGCGGCCTAGCTCTGGAAACACCATATATTTT	TRBV24-1	TRBJ1-3	-	-
CASGYLSGTSGGPSSTDTQYF	TGTGCCAGTGGCTACCTTTCCGGGACTAGCGGGGGCCCATCTAGCACAGATACGCAGTATTTT	TRBV19	TRBJ2-3	-	TRBD2
CATSDPSSGRALSSYNEQFF	TGTGCCACCAGTGACCCATCTAGCGGGAGGGCCCTTAGCTCCTACAATGAGCAGTTCTTC	TRBV24-1	TRBJ2-1	-	TRBD2
CASSYPPSEAFF	TGTGCCAGCAGCTACCCCCCGAGCGAAGCTTTCTTT	TRBV7-9	TRBJ1-1	-	-
CASTYRKSGYTF	TGTGCCAGCACCTACCGAAAGAGTGGCTACACCTTC	TRBV28	TRBJ1-2	-	-
CASSVESNQPQHF	TGTGCCAGCTCGGTAGAGAGCAATCAGCCCCAGCATTTT	TRBV2	TRBJ1-5	few	-
CASSLAGGGYGYTF	TGTGCCAGCAGCTTAGCAGGGGGAGGCTATGGCTACACCTTC	TRBV13	TRBJ1-2	-	TRBD1
CASAIAGGWGETQYF	TGCGCCAGTGCTATAGCCGGGGGGTGGGGAGAGACCCAGTACTTC	TRBV4-1	TRBJ2-5	-	TRBD2
CASSRGQLQWDEQFF	TGTGCCAGCAGCCGCGGACAGCTACAATGGGATGAGCAGTTCTTC	TRBV9	TRBJ2-1	-	-
CASRPTTGSNYGYTF	TGCGCCAGCAGGCCAACGACAGGCTCGAACTATGGCTACACCTTC	TRBV5-1	TRBJ1-2	-	-
CASSSDRFYEQYF	TGTGCCAGCAGCTCGGACAGATTCTACGAGCAGTACTTC	TRBV5-8	TRBJ2-7	-	-
CASSQGPGVNNEQFF	TGCGCCAGCAGCCAAGGGCCAGGGGTGAACAATGAGCAGTTCTTC	TRBV4-3	TRBJ2-1	once	-